The 26 T cell receptor beta chains below were found in one sample sequenced in a study of blood T cell repertoires in COVID-19. Assay: immunoSEQ multiplex PCR; the TCRdb copy retains only in-frame clones and omits some. Counted here are about 92,000 clones, around 80% occurring once; the ten biggest clones make up 15% to 20%. Specimen: peripheral blood. The receptors come from a woman of 80 years or more with active or convalescent COVID-19.

The chain is built from TRBV19 and TRBJ1-1; weak D call: TRBD1 (6 bases). The germline CDR1 and CDR2 sequences are LNHDA and SQIVND (reference sequence). This CDR3 has 15 residues. V dropped 7 bases and J dropped 0 bases, with 15 bases sitting between them. CDR3 nucleotide sequence: TGTGCCAGTACTATCCTACAGGGTCTGAACACTGAAGCTTTCTTT. Protein: CASTILQGLNTEAFF.

This clone occurred once. The chain is built from TRBV18 and TRBJ2-2, with D unresolved. This CDR3 is built from 14 residues. Germline V gene data show CDR1 as KGHSH and CDR2 as LQKENI. The V end was cut by 5 bases, the J end by 3 bases, with 10 bases between. The CDR3 here is CASSELMDTGELFF. The CDR3 DNA sequence: TGTGCCAGCTCAGAGCTAATGGACACCGGGGAGCTGTTTTTT.

The chain has TRBV7-9 and TRBJ2-6; D unclear. Looked up from germline, CDR1 is SEHNR and CDR2 is FQNEAQ (reference sequence). Trimming took off 0 bases at V and 0 bases at J, with 12 bases between the two ends. The CDR3 runs 18 residues. The CDR3 DNA sequence: TGTGCCAGCAGCTTAGCCTTAAGAAGTAGCTCTGGGGCCAACGTCCTGACTTTC. It yields the protein CASSLALRSSSGANVLTF. Full variable domain (rest looked up from reference TRBV7-9 and TRBJ2-6): DTGVSQNPRHKITKRGQNVTFRCDPISEHNRLYWYRQTLGQGPEFLTYFQNEAQLEKSRLLSDRFSAERPKGSFSTLEIQRTEQGDSAMYLCASSLALRSSSGANVLTFGAGSRLTVL.

The CDR3 coding sequence is TGTGCTAGTGGTTCGGGCTCTGGGGCCAACGTCCTGACTTTC. This gives the protein CASGSGSGANVLTF. The chain recombines TRBV12-5 with TRBJ2-6; no reliable D call. The CDR3 length is 14 residues. Germline CDR1 and CDR2: LGHNT and FRNRAP. V was cut by 4 bases and J by 0 bases, with 4 bases left in between.

The chain links TRBV7-8 to TRBJ2-7, with 7 bases fitting TRBD2. V trimming: 1 base; J trimming: 0 bases; junction bases outside the gene matches: 3. From germline, CDR1 is SGHVS and CDR2 FQNEAQ. The CDR3 has 15 residues. The CDR3: CASSLEASGSYEQYF. In DNA, the CDR3 is TGTGCCAGCAGCTTAGAGGCTAGCGGCTCCTACGAGCAGTACTTC.

The chain has TRBV28 and TRBJ2-1, with TRBD1 matching 8 bases. The CDR3 totals 16 residues. Losses at the gene ends were 6 bases for V and 7 bases for J; bases not matched to a gene: 14. Germline V gene sequence: CDR1 MDHEN, CDR2 SYDVKM. DNA of the CDR3: TGTGCCAGCAGGGGCTATAGACAGGGGAAGACGAATGAGCAGTTCTTC. This gives the protein CASRGYRQGKTNEQFF.

The rearrangement uses TRBV5-6 and TRBJ1-1; perhaps TRBD1 as D (6 bases). V was trimmed by 0 bases and J by 6 bases, leaving 9 bases between them. This CDR3 is 13 amino acids long. From germline, CDR1 is SGHDT and CDR2 YYEEEE. The CDR3 DNA reads TGTGCCAGCAGCTTGGCCAGGGGCGCTGAAGCTTTCTTT. It codes for CASSLARGAEAFF.

The V call is TRBV6-5, the J call TRBJ2-1; possible D gene TRBD2, 6 bases. CDR1 is MNHEY and CDR2 is SVGAGI in the germline V gene. The CDR3 is 16 amino acids. Deletions cut 0 bases from V and 7 bases from J, with 16 bases between. The CDR3 reads CASSYSRRGGKNEQFF. CDR3 in DNA: TGTGCCAGCAGTTACTCGAGGCGGGGTGGGAAGAATGAGCAGTTCTTC.

The chain combines TRBV27 with TRBJ2-7; 8 nucleotides match TRBD1. The CDR3 runs to 16 residues. CDR1 MNHEY and CDR2 SMNVEV come from the germline V gene (reference sequence). V trimming: 3 bases; J trimming: 1 base; junction bases outside the gene matches: 8. CDR3 coding DNA: TGTGCCAGCAGTTTCCAGGGGACAGGCCGTTCCTACGAGCAGTACTTC. It encodes CASSFQGTGRSYEQYF.

V usage is TRBV6-4 and J usage is TRBJ2-1; 7 bases fit TRBD2. The germline V gene has CDR1 MRHNA and CDR2 SNTAGT. V dropped 3 bases and J dropped 7; count of bases not matched to a gene: 9. The length of the CDR3 is 15 residues. The CDR3 DNA follows: TGTGCCAGCAGTGATTATCAGTCGGGAGGAAATGAGCAGTTCTTC. Translation gives CASSDYQSGGNEQFF.

The CDR3 nucleotides are TGTGCCATCAGTGAGCCGGGGACTAGCGGGGGGGCTGGGGAGACCCAGTACTTC. It is translated as CAISEPGTSGGAGETQYF. The chain combines TRBV10-3 with TRBJ2-5; 16 positions agree with TRBD2. The CDR3 contains 18 residues. Germline trimming cut 2 bases from V and 5 bases from J; bases unmatched to any gene: 8. The germline CDR1 and CDR2 sequences are ENHRY and SYGVKD.

The V call is TRBV19, the J call TRBJ2-7, with D possibly being TRBD1 (6 bases). V dropped 5 bases and J dropped 2 bases, with 16 bases sitting between them. There are 15 residues in the CDR3. Germline values: CDR1 LNHDA, CDR2 SQIVND (reference sequence). CDR3 in amino acids: CASSLRQAETYEQYF. CDR3 in DNA: TGTGCCAGTAGTCTTCGACAGGCAGAAACCTACGAGCAGTACTTC.

This chain joins TRBV6-5 and TRBJ1-6, with TRBD1 matching over 10 bases. Germline V gene sequence: CDR1 MNHEY, CDR2 SVGAGI. V shed 6 bases, J shed 6 bases, and the junction held 5 bases outside the gene matches. The CDR3 consists of 15 residues. CDR3 residues: CASREGQGFNSPLHF. The CDR3 bases are TGTGCCAGCAGAGAGGGACAGGGGTTTAATTCACCCCTCCACTTT.

The V gene is TRBV5-4, the J gene TRBJ1-2; a possible D gene is TRBD1 (5 bases). Deletions cut 2 bases from V and 7 bases from J, with 9 bases between. This CDR3 comprises 12 residues. The germline gives CDR1 SGHNT, CDR2 YYREEE (reference sequence). The CDR3 DNA sequence: TGTGCCAGCAGCTTCTCGGGGGGTGGCTACACCTTC. Translated: CASSFSGGGYTF.

The genes are TRBV19 and TRBJ1-5; the D gene is possibly TRBD1 (6 bases). There are 14 residues in the CDR3. Germline assignment: CDR1 LNHDA and CDR2 SQIVND (reference sequence). The ends were cut back, 1 base at V and 4 bases at J, with 8 bases in the middle. The CDR3 DNA follows: TGTGCCAGTAGTATAGGCAGGGGAAATCAGCCCCAGCATTTT. As protein: CASSIGRGNQPQHF.

This chain connects TRBV30 to TRBJ1-2; D is perhaps TRBD1 (5 bases). The ends were cut back, 3 bases at V and 6 bases at J, with 11 bases in the middle. This CDR3 region has 12 residues. Germline V CDR1 and CDR2: GTSNPN, SVGIG (reference sequence). The CDR3 region is CAWSPEGNGYTF. CDR3 in DNA: TGTGCCTGGAGCCCGGAGGGGAATGGCTACACCTTC.

The J gene is TRBJ2-1, the V gene TRBV4-3, with a weak D call TRBD1 (6 bases). Germline loops: CDR1 LGHNA, CDR2 YSLEER. This CDR3 contains 14 residues. V lost 0 bases to trimming and J lost 9 bases, with 12 bases between them. As DNA, the CDR3 is TGCGCCAGCAGCCAAGATACAGGGCTATCTGAGCAGTTCTTC. Encoded protein: CASSQDTGLSEQFF.

The chain is built from TRBV5-1 and TRBJ2-3; 14 positions agree with TRBD2. V was clipped by 3 bases and J by 4 bases; unmatched bases: 10. Germline loops: CDR1 SGHRS, CDR2 YFSETQ. The CDR3 consists of 18 residues. The CDR3 region is CASSYSGLAGGLPDTQYF. In DNA form, the CDR3 reads TGCGCCAGCAGCTATAGCGGACTAGCGGGAGGCCTCCCAGATACGCAGTATTTT.

The sample holds a few counts of this clone. The rearrangement joins TRBV4-3 to TRBJ2-3; TRBD2 matches 7 bases. The CDR3 totals 18 residues. Germline V gene lookup returns CDR1 LGHNA and CDR2 YSLEER. Trimming at V came to 4 bases and at J to 0 bases, leaving 13 bases not matched to a gene. CDR3 in amino acids: CASSLDVLAGFSTDTQYF. The CDR3 DNA is TGCGCCAGCAGCCTCGACGTATTAGCGGGTTTTAGCACAGATACGCAGTATTTT.

V is TRBV7-9 and J is TRBJ2-5, with 7 nucleotides matching TRBD1. V shed 5 bases and J 4 bases; nucleotides not matched to a gene: 10. Germline V gives CDR1 SEHNR, CDR2 FQNEAQ (reference sequence). This CDR3 comprises 15 residues. CDR3 nucleotides: TGTGCCAGCAGCACCAAGACAGGGACGAGAGAGACCCAGTACTTC. It is translated as CASSTKTGTRETQYF.

The chain has TRBV19 and TRBJ1-5; 10 bases match TRBD1. Trimming removed 8 bases from V and 4 bases from J; junction bases left unmatched: 5. CDR3 length: 14 residues. CDR1 is LNHDA, CDR2 SQIVND, per germline (reference sequence). CDR3 loop: CASRSDRGNQPQHF. DNA for the CDR3: TGTGCCAGTCGCTCGGACAGGGGGAATCAGCCCCAGCATTTT.

This chain uses TRBV9 with TRBJ2-1; D may be TRBD2 (7 bases). The V end was cut by 3 bases, the J end by 5 bases, with 12 bases between. The CDR3 totals 14 residues. Germline V lookup: CDR1 SGDLS, CDR2 YYNGEE. The CDR3 protein is CASSGVGGDNEQFF. In DNA form, the CDR3 reads TGTGCCAGCAGCGGCGTAGGGGGGGACAATGAGCAGTTCTTC.

Points on this clone: The sample contains more than one DNA sequence encoding this CDR3. This chain links TRBV6-2 or TRBV6-3 with TRBJ1-4; D is undetermined. V was shortened by 5 bases and J by 4 bases, with 8 bases between the two germline ends. The CDR3 is 13 residues long. Germline V gene lookup returns CDR1 MNHEY and CDR2 SVGEGT. The CDR3 sequence is CASSRQRNEKLFF. CDR3 DNA sequence: TGTGCCAGCAGTCGTCAGCGTAATGAAAAACTGTTTTTT.

Written as DNA, the CDR3 is TGTGCCTGGAGTCCTGGGGGCAGTAGCAATCAGCCCCAGCATTTT. Its protein product is CAWSPGGSSNQPQHF. The genes are TRBV30 and TRBJ1-5; D is possibly TRBD1 (6 bases). This CDR3 is 15 amino acids long. Trimming shortened V by 2 bases and J by 0 bases, and 11 bases separated the two germline ends. Germline V gene data show CDR1 as GTSNPN and CDR2 as SVGIG (reference sequence).

The chain combines TRBV11-2 with TRBJ2-2, with D perhaps TRBD1 (5 bases). V dropped 8 bases and J dropped 4 bases, with 11 bases sitting between them. There are 13 residues in the CDR3. Germline lookup yields CDR1 SGHAT and CDR2 FQNNGV. CDR3 residues: CASYGHLTGELFF. CDR3 in DNA: TGTGCCAGCTACGGACACCTCACCGGGGAGCTGTTTTTT.

DNA for the CDR3: TGTGCCAGCAGCTTGGGACAGGGAAAAAATGAAAAACTGTTTTTT. This encodes CASSLGQGKNEKLFF. The chain is built from TRBV7-9 and TRBJ1-4; 9 bases are a match to TRBD1. The ends lost 3 bases at V and 5 bases at J; junction bases unmatched: 4. The CDR3 covers 15 residues. Germline CDR1 and CDR2: SEHNR and FQNEAQ (reference sequence).